The 3 T cell receptor beta chains presented below share a single source sample, sequenced in a study of blood T cell repertoires in COVID-19. Assay used: immunoSEQ multiplex PCR; TCRdb lists only in-frame clones, some missing. The sample yields about 240,000 clones, about 84% seen once. The sample was peripheral blood. The receptors originated from a man of 80 years or more with acute or convalescent COVID-19.

This clone was found a few times. The chain recombines TRBV11-1 with TRBJ1-4; the match to TRBD1 covers 8 bases. Germline CDR1 SGHAT, CDR2 FQDESV (reference sequence). This CDR3 spans 15 amino acids. The V segment lost 4 bases and the J segment 1 base; nucleotides outside the gene matches: 2. DNA of the CDR3: TGTGCCAGCAGCTACGGACAGGGAACTAATGAAAAACTGTTTTTT. This sequence encodes CASSYGQGTNEKLFF.

The rearrangement joins TRBV2 to TRBJ2-7; D is undetermined. V dropped 6 bases and J dropped 4 bases, with 10 bases sitting between them. Germline V gene lookup returns CDR1 SNHLY and CDR2 FYNNEI. This CDR3 is 12 amino acids long. The CDR3 DNA reads TGTGCCAGCAGACCGGAGTTATACGAGCAGTACTTC. Its translation: CASRPELYEQYF.

This clone was observed a handful of times. Here the CDR3 reads CASSLTGTDGYTF. The CDR3, as DNA: TGTGCCAGCAGCTTAACCGGGACAGATGGCTACACCTTC. The gene calls are TRBV5-4 and TRBJ1-2; 7 bases fit TRBD1. The CDR3 has 13 amino acids. Losses at the gene ends were 2 bases for V and 6 bases for J; bases not matched to a gene: 4. In germline, CDR1 is SGHNT, CDR2 YYREEE (reference sequence).